The 2 T cell receptor gamma chains reported below all come from one sample, sequenced in a study of γδ T cells in repeated Plasmodium falciparum infection. TCRdb repeated clone calling on the multiplex PCR reads with CATT. The data show about 30,000 gamma-chain clones, with almost 1.5% seen just once and just under 20% held by the top ten. Flow sorting of PBMC yielded separate Vgamma9/Vdelta2+ and Vdelta2-negative gammadelta T cell populations for bulk repertoire analysis. Sequencing used gamma-delta T cells from blood. The receptors originated from a pool of human donors (malaria-infected and uninfected, not separated).

This clone was seen more than once but under ten times. The mismatch at residue 5 between this DNA's translation and the TCRdb protein of a much larger clone likely reflects a read error; the protein shown is translated from the DNA. V usage is TRGV4 and J usage is TRGJ1 or TRGJ2. TCRdb lists no J gene, so it was determined here by aligning the DNA to germline. This CDR3 is built from 12 residues. J gave up 3 bases and V 6 bases, and 5 bases lay outside the gene matches. In germline, CDR1 is EGSTGY, CDR2 YDSYTSSV. The CDR3 DNA sequence: TGTGCCACCTGGCAACTTTATTATAAGAAACTCTTT. Its translation is CATWQLYYKKLF.

Comment on this clone: This could be a read error, since a much larger clone is one nucleotide away. The J gene is uncalled and the V gene is TRGV3. The CDR3 is 9 amino acids. The germline CDR1 and CDR2 sequences are VTNTFY and YDVSTARD (reference sequence). The CDR3 DNA is TGCGCCACCTGGGACAGGCAGGTCTTT. It yields the protein CATWDRQVF.